The TCR beta chain described here comes from a study of vaccination effects on CD4 cells after COVID-19. On the study more broadly: All study participants received two doses of BNT162b2 or mRNA-1273 vaccine. Study-wide results and limits: Marked clonal contraction of infection- and vaccine-induced clones was seen late after vaccination. Only a few convalescent patients and no early post-infection timepoints featured in the study.

Before sequencing took place, the ViraFEST assay used viral peptide pools to expand antigen-specific CD4+ T cells. Having been cultured for 10 days, the cells underwent CD4+ T cell isolation. Vaccine recipients, nucleocapsid antibody negative, had no prior SARS-CoV-2 infection. Some 2 million PBMC per well were cultured with around 9.6 IU/ml IL-2 and 7.5 to 10 ug/ml peptides. Turning to this clone: What it binds is not known.

The CDR3 covers 13 residues. V was cut by 6 bases and J by 2 bases, with 10 bases left in between. CDR1 MNHEY and CDR2 SMNVEV come from the germline V gene (reference sequence). The protocol was immunoSEQ multiplex PCR, while the TCRdb copy is restricted to in-frame clones and leaves out a portion. This sample yields some 28,000 clones, of which about 80% are seen a single time; approximately 29% belongs to the top ten. The TCR comes from a human donor who received a COVID-19 vaccine. Here the sequenced sample was CD4+ T cells from PBMCs cultured with SARS-CoV-2 spike peptides, taken before COVID-19 vaccination. The chain carries TRBV27 and TRBJ1-2; the D gene is possibly TRBD1 (6 bases). In nucleotides, the CDR3 is TGTGCCAGCAGCCACGACAGGAACTATGGCTACACCTTC. It translates to CASSHDRNYGYTF.